Listed here are 15 T cell receptor beta chains from one sample, sequenced in a study of cytomegalovirus exposure and HLA in healthy donors. Clones were read by immunoSEQ multiplex PCR, and TCRdb kept only the in-frame ones, dropping some. In the table there are over 200,000 clones, almost 90% of which are singletons. The material sequenced was PBMCs. These TCRs come from a woman aged 18-29 years in good health and CMV-seronegative.

V usage is TRBV7-9 and J usage is TRBJ2-4; 15 nucleotides agree with TRBD2. Germline V gene data show CDR1 as SEHNR and CDR2 as FQNEAQ (reference sequence). The J segment lost 3 bases and the V segment lost 5 bases, leaving 11 bases of the junction unmatched. CDR3 length: 19 amino acids. This CDR3 is CASSPSGLAGGLGKNIQYF. CDR3 DNA: TGTGCCAGCAGCCCATCGGGACTAGCGGGAGGCTTAGGCAAAAACATTCAGTACTTC.

The chain combines TRBV28 with TRBJ2-1; TRBD2 aligns across 8 bases. The CDR3 length is 14 residues. Trimming at V came to 6 bases and at J to 2 bases, leaving 3 bases not matched to a gene. Germline V gene data show CDR1 as MDHEN and CDR2 as SYDVKM. Here the CDR3 reads CASSGRGAYNEQFF. The CDR3 DNA reads TGTGCCAGCAGCGGGAGGGGTGCCTACAATGAGCAGTTCTTC.

This chain connects TRBV28 to TRBJ1-2; D unresolved. The CDR3 is 13 amino acids. Trimming pared 7 bases from V and 2 bases from J, leaving 11 bases between. Looked up from germline, CDR1 is MDHEN and CDR2 is SYDVKM. The CDR3: CASKRRLNYGYTF. The CDR3, as DNA: TGTGCCAGCAAAAGGAGATTAAACTATGGCTACACCTTC.

The chain is built from TRBV28 and TRBJ2-7; 8 nucleotides line up with TRBD2. From germline, CDR1 is MDHEN and CDR2 SYDVKM. Unmatched junction bases numbered 18, after V lost 5 bases and J lost 6 bases. The CDR3 is 17 amino acids. The CDR3 is CASSHFPKSGRTIEQYF. Here the CDR3 DNA reads TGTGCCAGCAGTCACTTCCCTAAAAGCGGGAGAACGATCGAGCAGTACTTC.

The gene calls are TRBV6-1 and TRBJ1-2; TRBD1 matches at 8 bases. Per germline, CDR1 MNHNS and CDR2 SASEGT. The CDR3 loop spans 13 amino acids. V lost 4 bases and J lost 5; bases outside the gene matches: 3. The CDR3 loop is CASSGQGLYGYTF. The CDR3 DNA reads TGTGCCAGCAGTGGACAGGGGCTATATGGCTACACCTTC.

The genes are TRBV6-6 and TRBJ2-1; 9 bases are shared with TRBD2. CDR1 MNHNY and CDR2 SVGAGI come from the germline V gene (reference sequence). Trimming took 5 bases from V and 2 from J; bases not matched to a gene: 4. This CDR3 is 15 amino acids long. Here the CDR3 DNA reads TGTGCCAGCAGTCCTTCTAGCGGGGCCTACAATGAGCAGTTCTTC. It encodes CASSPSSGAYNEQFF.

The chain joins TRBV6-1 to TRBJ1-5; the D gene is possibly TRBD1 (6 bases). V lost 6 bases and J lost 1, with 13 bases in between. This CDR3 is 15 amino acids long. Germline loops: CDR1 MNHNS, CDR2 SASEGT. The CDR3 DNA is TGTGCCAGCAGGGTGGGACATTTCAGCAATCAGCCCCAGCATTTT. Residues: CASRVGHFSNQPQHF.

This chain links TRBV19 with TRBJ2-1; D may be TRBD1 (6 bases). CDR1 is LNHDA and CDR2 is SQIVND in the germline V gene (reference sequence). V shed 1 base and J shed 1 base, with 8 bases lying between them. The CDR3 contains 15 residues. CDR3 coding DNA: TGTGCCAGTAGTATAGTGCAGGGGTCCTACAATGAGCAGTTCTTC. Amino acids: CASSIVQGSYNEQFF.

V and J are TRBV5-4 and TRBJ2-7; D possibly corresponds to TRBD2 (7 bases). Trimming removed 1 base at V and 6 bases at J, with 14 bases between. The CDR3 is 14 residues long. The germline V gene has CDR1 SGHNT and CDR2 YYREEE (reference sequence). The CDR3 protein is CASSLTGGPIEQYF. The DNA of the CDR3 is TGTGCCAGCAGCTTGACGGGGGGCCCCATCGAGCAGTACTTC.

V is TRBV29-1 and J is TRBJ2-3; 9 nucleotides align to TRBD2. After removal of 3 bases from V and 4 bases from J, the junction contained 8 bases not matched to a gene. The CDR3 has 15 amino acids. Germline-derived CDR1 and CDR2 are SQVTM and ANQGSEA. CDR3 DNA sequence: TGCAGCGTTGAGGAACCTACTAGCGGGCCAGATACGCAGTATTTT. This encodes CSVEEPTSGPDTQYF.

This clone was recorded once. The chain uses TRBV7-2 and TRBJ2-1, with D possibly matching TRBD2 (6 bases). Germline values: CDR1 SGHTA, CDR2 FQGNSA. This CDR3 is built from 15 residues. Between the trimmed V and J ends, which lost 6 bases and 4 bases, there was a span of 16 bases. CDR3 residues: CASRGREPTYNEQFF. The CDR3 DNA follows: TGTGCCAGCAGGGGTCGGGAGCCTACATACAATGAGCAGTTCTTC.

The chain joins TRBV28 to TRBJ2-1, with TRBD2 matching over 9 bases. V shed 7 bases and J 9 bases; nucleotides not matched to a gene: 16. CDR1 is MDHEN, CDR2 SYDVKM, per germline. The CDR3 loop spans 16 amino acids. This CDR3 is CASIMAGGSRKAEQFF. In DNA, the CDR3 is TGTGCCAGCATTATGGCGGGAGGGTCAAGAAAGGCTGAGCAGTTCTTC.

The chain recombines TRBV4-1 with TRBJ2-1, with 12 positions matching TRBD2. The germline V gene has CDR1 MGHRA and CDR2 YSYEKL. CDR3 length: 20 amino acids. After removal of 4 bases from V and 5 bases from J, the junction contained 18 bases not matched to a gene. DNA of the CDR3: TGCGCCAGCAGCCGCCCTCCGGGACTAGCGGGCCTTACTCCCCACAATGAGCAGTTCTTC. Residues: CASSRPPGLAGLTPHNEQFF.

The chain couples TRBV19 to TRBJ1-5; D gene uncertain. Trimming stripped 7 bases from V and 4 bases from J, with 8 bases between. CDR1 LNHDA and CDR2 SQIVND come from the germline V gene (reference sequence). The CDR3 has 12 residues. The DNA for the CDR3 is TGTGCCAGTAAAGAAGCGAATCAGCCCCAGCATTTT. Translated: CASKEANQPQHF.

The rearrangement joins TRBV6-6 to TRBJ2-6; D is uncertain. Trimming pared 6 bases from V and 0 bases from J, leaving 9 bases between. CDR1 is MNHNY, CDR2 SVGAGI, per germline (reference sequence). The CDR3 is 15 residues long. The CDR3 DNA is TGTGCCAGCAGCCGACAAAACTCTGGGGCCAACGTCCTGACTTTC. It yields the protein CASSRQNSGANVLTF.